This T cell receptor beta chain was retrieved from a study of blood T cell repertoires in COVID-19. There are 14 residues in the CDR3. J lost 6 bases, V lost 8 bases, and 4 bases had no gene match. Per germline, CDR1 MNHEY and CDR2 SVGAGI. This clone was seen a single time. Original handling: By means of reference gene primer amplification, nucleated cell counts were estimated. Method: immunoSEQ multiplex PCR; TCRdb's copy keeps in-frame clones and lacks some. That table is the source of V, J and clone size, and D and trimming were worked out from the DNA. The data contain 200,000 or so clones, around four fifths of them singletons.

The receptor was derived from a woman in her twenties or thirties with acute or convalescent COVID-19. The chain couples TRBV6-5 to TRBJ2-1; TRBD2 agrees at 13 bases. Input material: peripheral blood. In DNA, the CDR3 is TGTGCCAGCGAACTAGCGGGGGGGCTCAATGAGCAGTTCTTC. Residues: CASELAGGLNEQFF.